Below, 27 T cell receptor beta chains from the same sample are listed, as sequenced in a study of T-cell memory formation after mild COVID-19. TCRdb used MiXCR to reprocess the 5' RACE reads, holding one entry per CDR3 protein. Of roughly 48,000 distinct CDR3 sequences in the sample, around a quarter were seen once. Source material: PBMCs or a T cell subset sorted from them (not recorded which). The receptors originated from a man between 18 and 35 years old who had mild COVID-19 (a few samples of this study predate the infection). Cell type and time point are not known.

This clonotype was counted once. The genes are TRBV7-8 and TRBJ1-5; TRBD1 matches at 9 bases. Per the germline V gene, CDR1 is SGHVS and CDR2 is FQNEAQ. This CDR3 has 15 residues. The trim removed 1 base at V and 3 bases at J, leaving 1 base unmatched. This chain's CDR3 is CASSLGTGDNQPQHF. The CDR3 DNA sequence: TGTGCCAGCAGCTTAGGGACAGGGGACAATCAGCCCCAGCATTTT.

There are a few counts of this clonotype. The V and J genes are TRBV27 and TRBJ1-5; unclear D gene. V was shortened by 0 bases and J by 1 base, with 7 bases between the two germline ends. Germline V CDR1 and CDR2: MNHEY, SMNVEV (reference sequence). CDR3 length: 15 residues. The CDR3 DNA reads as TGTGCCAGCAGTTTATCGAGCTTCAGCAATCAGCCCCAGCATTTT. This codes for CASSLSSFSNQPQHF.

The chain carries TRBV4-3 and TRBJ1-4; D ambiguous. Trimming took off 0 bases at V and 0 bases at J, with 5 bases between the two ends. CDR3 length: 15 amino acids. Germline assignment: CDR1 LGHNA and CDR2 YSLEER. This CDR3 is CASSQDRSTNEKLFF. In DNA, the CDR3 is TGCGCCAGCAGCCAAGATCGGTCAACTAATGAAAAACTGTTTTTT.

This clonotype turned up a few times. The chain links TRBV6-5 to TRBJ1-1, with D possibly TRBD1 on 6 matching bases. From germline, CDR1 is MNHEY and CDR2 SVGAGI. The V end was cut by 6 bases, the J end by 5 bases, with 7 bases between. This CDR3 spans 11 amino acids. In DNA, the CDR3 is TGTGCCAGCAGGAGGGGGACTGAAGCTTTCTTT. Protein: CASRRGTEAFF.

The chain uses TRBV28 and TRBJ2-3, with TRBD2 as a possible D gene (5 bases). CDR1 and CDR2 (germline): MDHEN, SYDVKM. The V end lost 6 bases, the J end lost 0 bases, and 16 bases lay between the germline ends. The CDR3 totals 16 residues. The CDR3 DNA follows: TGTGCCAGCAGCCCGACGGACTCGCCAAGCACAGATACGCAGTATTTT. This encodes CASSPTDSPSTDTQYF.

The chain uses TRBV5-1 and TRBJ2-7; a weak D match, TRBD1 (5 bases). Trimming pared 3 bases from V and 5 bases from J, leaving 15 bases between. CDR1 is SGHRS, CDR2 YFSETQ, per germline. The CDR3 is made up of 14 amino acids. The CDR3 DNA follows: TGCGCCAGCAGCTCGACCGGACATGGAGACGAGCAGTACTTC. Encoded protein: CASSSTGHGDEQYF.

The V and J genes are TRBV3-1 and TRBJ2-1; TRBD2 agrees at 7 bases. V was clipped by 2 bases and J by 4 bases; unmatched bases: 5. CDR3 length: 15 amino acids. CDR1 LGHDT and CDR2 YNNKEL come from the germline V gene (reference sequence). The CDR3 protein is CASSQIPGGYNEQFF. The DNA for the CDR3 is TGTGCCAGCAGCCAAATCCCGGGAGGTTACAATGAGCAGTTCTTC.

This clonotype was recorded a few times. V and J are TRBV4-3 and TRBJ2-3, with TRBD1 identical over 8 bases. The CDR3 has 16 amino acids. Germline CDR1 LGHNA, CDR2 YSLEER. Unmatched junction bases numbered 4, after V lost 2 bases and J lost 0 bases. CDR3 DNA: TGCGCCAGCAGCCAACCAGGGGGCTCTAGCACAGATACGCAGTATTTT. As protein: CASSQPGGSSTDTQYF.

The genes are TRBV19 and TRBJ2-7, with 8 positions matching TRBD1. CDR3 length: 15 amino acids. Germline CDR1 is LNHDA and CDR2 is SQIVND (reference sequence). Trimming cost V 4 bases and J 0 bases; bases outside gene matches: 5. The CDR3 DNA reads TGTGCCAGTAGTACCCGACAGGGGATCTCCTACGAGCAGTACTTC. This sequence encodes CASSTRQGISYEQYF. Variable domain in full (rest from reference TRBV19 and TRBJ2-7): DGGITQSPKYLFRKEGQNVTLSCEQNLNHDAMYWYRQDPGQGLRLIYYSQIVNDFQKGDIAEGYSVSREKKESFPLTVTSAQKNPTAFYLCASSTRQGISYEQYFGPGTRLTVT.

V gene TRBV7-3 combines with J gene TRBJ1-5; D perhaps matches TRBD1 (6 bases). CDR1 and CDR2 from the germline V gene are SGHTA and FQGTGA. There are 18 residues in the CDR3. Trimming took 4 bases from V and 5 from J, leaving 24 bases between them. CDR3 nucleotide sequence: TGTGCCAGCAGCTCGCCGGGGGCGGTGGAAAAAGAATATCAGCCCCAGCATTTT. Protein product: CASSSPGAVEKEYQPQHF.

J is TRBJ2-2 and V is TRBV14; D call uncertain. The length of the CDR3 is 14 residues. The V end lost 2 bases, the J end lost 2 bases, and 6 bases lay between the germline ends. Per germline, CDR1 SGHDN and CDR2 FVKESK. The CDR3 loop is CASSQLGNTGELFF. The CDR3 DNA sequence: TGTGCCAGCAGCCAATTGGGTAACACCGGGGAGCTGTTTTTT.

There are many counts of this clonotype. The chain uses TRBV6-5 and TRBJ2-1; TRBD2 is a possible D gene (5 bases). CDR1 is MNHEY and CDR2 is SVGAGI in the germline V gene. The CDR3 runs 13 residues. V lost 5 bases and J lost 6, with 11 bases in between. This CDR3 reads CASSTRTSNEQFF. CDR3 DNA: TGTGCCAGCAGTACGAGGACTTCCAATGAGCAGTTCTTC.

A single count supports this clonotype. The CDR3: CASSPGGYNEQFF. CDR3 bases: TGTGCCAGCAGCCCCGGGGGCTACAATGAGCAGTTCTTC. The genes are TRBV6-2 or TRBV6-3 and TRBJ2-1, with a possible D match to TRBD2 (6 bases). This CDR3 has 13 amino acids. V was clipped by 6 bases and J by 3 bases, with 9 bases between them. Germline CDR1 MNHEY, CDR2 SVGEGT.

In this sample, this clonotype turned up once. The rearrangement joins TRBV7-9 to TRBJ1-2; D gene unclear. CDR3 length equals 15 residues. Trimming pared 0 bases from V and 4 bases from J, leaving 12 bases between. Looked up from germline, CDR1 is SEHNR and CDR2 is FQNEAQ (reference sequence). CDR3 sequence (DNA): TGTGCCAGCAGCTTAGCGCAAGGAATGAGCTATGGCTACACCTTC. Amino acids: CASSLAQGMSYGYTF.

This clonotype counts as medium-sized (0.01 to 0.1%). The DNA for the CDR3 is TGTGCCAGCAGCACCGCAGGGGGTCGGGAGACCCAGTACTTC. Its translation is CASSTAGGRETQYF. The chain links TRBV7-9 to TRBJ2-5; TRBD1 matches at 7 bases. Germline values: CDR1 SEHNR, CDR2 FQNEAQ (reference sequence). There are 14 residues in the CDR3. V lost 5 bases to trimming and J lost 5 bases; unmatched junction nucleotides: 8.

This rearrangement joins TRBV12-3 or TRBV12-4 to TRBJ2-6, with a tentative D call TRBD1 (5 bases). V was shortened by 6 bases and J by 0 bases, with 18 bases between the two germline ends. The CDR3 is made up of 18 amino acids. The CDR3, as DNA: TGTGCCAGCAGCCCCCCGACAGCCACTTTCTCTGGGGCCAACGTCCTGACTTTC. It codes for CASSPPTATFSGANVLTF.

The rearrangement joins TRBV2 to TRBJ1-2, with no clear D. Per the germline V gene, CDR1 is SNHLY and CDR2 is FYNNEI. The CDR3 runs 14 residues. The V end was cut by 0 bases, the J end by 2 bases, with 7 bases between. The CDR3 DNA sequence: TGTGCCAGCAGTGAAGCGCCCAGGAACTATGGCTACACCTTC. It yields the protein CASSEAPRNYGYTF.

This clonotype came up a few times. The V and J genes are TRBV5-6 and TRBJ2-1; a weak D match, TRBD2 (5 bases). Between the trimmed V and J ends, which lost 4 bases and 5 bases, there was a span of 13 bases. The CDR3 is 14 amino acids. Germline V CDR1 and CDR2: SGHDT, YYEEEE. The DNA for the CDR3 is TGTGCCAGCAGCGCCCCCCACGGGGACAATGAGCAGTTCTTC. This codes for CASSAPHGDNEQFF.

The V and J genes are TRBV5-6 and TRBJ2-2; a weak D match, TRBD2 (6 bases). CDR1 SGHDT and CDR2 YYEEEE come from the germline V gene. There are 15 residues in the CDR3. Trimming took off 4 bases at V and 6 bases at J, with 16 bases between the two ends. CDR3 in DNA: TGTGCCAGCAGCGGCGGAGGGGCCGGACCCGGGGAGCTGTTTTTT. It translates to CASSGGGAGPGELFF.

Only a few counts were recorded for this clonotype. The rearrangement uses TRBV7-9 and TRBJ2-2; 10 bases line up with TRBD1. CDR3 length: 16 amino acids. Germline CDR1 SEHNR, CDR2 FQNEAQ (reference sequence). The V segment lost 5 bases and the J segment 3 bases; nucleotides outside the gene matches: 6. DNA for the CDR3: TGTGCCAGCAGCCCGTGGACAGGGGGGGACACCGGGGAGCTGTTTTTT. This codes for CASSPWTGGDTGELFF. Combining the CDR3 with reference TRBV7-9 and TRBJ2-2 gives the whole variable domain DTGVSQNPRHKITKRGQNVTFRCDPISEHNRLYWYRQTLGQGPEFLTYFQNEAQLEKSRLLSDRFSAERPKGSFSTLEIQRTEQGDSAMYLCASSPWTGGDTGELFFGEGSRLTVL.

This clonotype was seen a few times. The chain recombines TRBV4-1 with TRBJ2-7, with D uncertain. CDR1 is MGHRA, CDR2 YSYEKL, per germline. Deletions cut 1 base from V and 3 bases from J, with 13 bases between. This CDR3 comprises 15 residues. The CDR3 loop reads CASSQVSGPLYEQYV. CDR3 bases: TGCGCCAGCAGCCAAGTGAGTGGACCCCTCTACGAGCAGTACGTC.

This clonotype showed up just a few times. The chain recombines TRBV11-2 with TRBJ2-3; no clear D. The germline CDR1 and CDR2 sequences are SGHAT and FQNNGV. V shed 4 bases and J shed 1 base, with 12 bases lying between them. The CDR3 extends over 15 amino acids. Here the CDR3 DNA reads TGTGCCAGCAGCTCGATAGCAGAGGGCACAGATACGCAGTATTTT. Translation gives CASSSIAEGTDTQYF. Full variable domain (outside the CDR3, taken from reference TRBV11-2 and TRBJ2-3): EAGVAQSPRYKIIEKRQSVAFWCNPISGHATLYWYQQILGQGPKLLIQFQNNGVVDDSQLPKDRFSAERLKGVDSTLKIQPAKLEDSAVYLCASSSIAEGTDTQYFGPGTRLTVL.

This clonotype came up a few times. The chain recombines TRBV5-1 with TRBJ2-3; no firm D call. Germline V gene data show CDR1 as SGHRS and CDR2 as YFSETQ. V lost 4 bases and J lost 3, with 12 bases in between. The CDR3 is 14 amino acids. DNA for the CDR3: TGCGCCAGCAGCGATAGCTATACAACAGATACGCAGTATTTT. Translation gives CASSDSYTTDTQYF.

This chain connects TRBV4-1 to TRBJ2-3; weak D call: TRBD1 (5 bases). With 0 bases removed from V and 0 bases from J, the gap between germline ends came to 10 bases. The CDR3 is 16 amino acids. From germline, CDR1 is MGHRA and CDR2 YSYEKL. The CDR3 loop reads CASSQDGAESTDTQYF. CDR3 bases: TGCGCCAGCAGCCAAGATGGGGCGGAGAGCACAGATACGCAGTATTTT.

This clonotype was counted only a few times. The V and J genes are TRBV4-3 and TRBJ1-2; D is uncertain. This CDR3 contains 15 residues. Germline V gene lookup returns CDR1 LGHNA and CDR2 YSLEER. V lost 0 bases and J lost 8, with 16 bases in between. The CDR3 here is CASSQDSTEDRGYTF. CDR3 nucleotide sequence: TGCGCCAGCAGCCAAGATTCTACGGAAGATCGCGGCTACACCTTC.

The rearrangement uses TRBV4-1 and TRBJ1-5; D might be TRBD1 (6 bases). The CDR3 runs to 15 residues. V lost 1 base and J 5 bases, leaving 12 bases between the germline ends. Germline loops: CDR1 MGHRA, CDR2 YSYEKL. The CDR3 loop is CASSQVPGEDQPQHF. CDR3 nucleotides: TGCGCCAGCAGCCAAGTCCCAGGGGAGGATCAGCCCCAGCATTTT.

The genes are TRBV27 and TRBJ2-3, with D possibly matching TRBD2 (5 bases). The V gene's germline CDR1 is MNHEY and CDR2 SMNVEV (reference sequence). This CDR3 is 14 amino acids long. V lost 8 bases to trimming and J lost 7 bases, with 19 bases between them. The CDR3 region has the DNA TGTGCCAGCGGACGGGAAACGTACACCAATACGCAGTATTTT. Encoded protein: CASGRETYTNTQYF.